One and the same sample provided the 26 T cell receptor beta chains below, sequenced in a study of early T cells in non-severe SARS-CoV-2 infection (dated by TCRdb to 2020 to 2022). Library preparation employed 5' RACE. Sequenced on a NextSeq 500. TCRdb trimmed public reads at Q25 via fastp, called clones via MiXCR and kept in-frame beta chains. A single entry per CDR3 protein holds the most common genes and DNA from its merged rows. Across this sample there are tens of thousands of distinct CDR3 sequences, with 5.8% seen only once. The top ten hold roughly 25% of the sample. Sequencing was performed on whole blood. Receptors were obtained from an adult who was a healthcare worker with PCR-confirmed SARS-CoV-2 infection or an uninfected control (not recorded which).

A few counts support this clonotype. The chain carries TRBV7-3 and TRBJ2-1; a possible D gene is TRBD1 (6 bases). The V end was cut by 5 bases, the J end by 6 bases, with 20 bases between. This CDR3 spans 16 amino acids. Germline CDR1 and CDR2: SGHTA and FQGTGA. The chain's CDR3 is CASSPRGTGSGNEQFF. The CDR3 region has the DNA TGTGCCAGCAGCCCGAGGGGCACAGGGTCAGGCAATGAGCAGTTCTTC.

This clonotype was counted many times. This chain connects TRBV7-2 to TRBJ1-2; 7 nucleotides align to TRBD1. The CDR3 is 15 amino acids. Germline V gene data show CDR1 as SGHTA and CDR2 as FQGNSA. V gave up 2 bases and J gave up 6 bases; unmatched junction bases: 9. The chain's CDR3 is CASSLLFWDSDGYTF. In nucleotides, the CDR3 is TGTGCCAGCAGCTTATTGTTCTGGGACAGCGATGGCTACACCTTC.

This chain uses TRBV20-1 with TRBJ2-7, with D uncertain. The V end was cut by 3 bases, the J end by 4 bases, with 10 bases between. Germline-derived CDR1 and CDR2 are DFQATT and SNEGSKA (reference sequence). The CDR3 is 12 residues long. For the CDR3, the DNA is TGCAGTGCTAGGTCCCCTGGGTACGAGCAGTACTTC. It yields the protein CSARSPGYEQYF.

This clonotype was picked up many times. The V and J genes are TRBV11-3 and TRBJ2-1; D could derive from TRBD1 or TRBD2 (5 bases each). V was clipped by 5 bases and J by 5 bases, with 16 bases between them. From germline, CDR1 is SGHNT and CDR2 YENEEA. The CDR3 loop spans 15 amino acids. The CDR3 protein is CASSPTDGANNEQFF. CDR3 nucleotide sequence: TGTGCCAGCAGCCCCACAGACGGGGCGAACAATGAGCAGTTCTTC.

This clonotype was counted only a few times. The chain employs TRBV12-3 or TRBV12-4 and TRBJ2-1; either TRBD1 or TRBD2 may fit D (5 bases each). Trimming removed 6 bases at V and 0 bases at J, with 9 bases between. The CDR3 spans 14 residues. CDR3 DNA sequence: TGTGCCAGCAGGGGACCGAGCTCCTACAATGAGCAGTTCTTC. As protein: CASRGPSSYNEQFF.

The sample holds many counts of this clonotype. The J gene is TRBJ2-7, the V gene TRBV30, with 8 bases identical to TRBD2. Germline V gives CDR1 GTSNPN, CDR2 SVGIG (reference sequence). The trim removed 6 bases at V and 1 base at J, leaving 2 bases unmatched. The CDR3 sequence is 12 residues long. CDR3 sequence reads: CACSGGSYEQYF. DNA of the CDR3: TGTGCCTGCAGCGGGGGATCCTACGAGCAGTACTTC.

This clonotype was found many times. The chain joins TRBV6-6 to TRBJ2-7, with D perhaps matching TRBD1 or TRBD2 (5 bases each). V gave up 5 bases and J gave up 2 bases, with 10 bases separating them. CDR1 MNHNY and CDR2 SVGAGI come from the germline V gene (reference sequence). There are 13 residues in the CDR3. The CDR3 region is CASSRTGPYEQYF. CDR3 sequence (DNA): TGTGCCAGCAGTCGGACGGGACCCTACGAGCAGTACTTC.

This clonotype was observed at least ten times. The chain links TRBV7-2 to TRBJ1-3, with D unclear. This CDR3 comprises 14 residues. Germline V gene sequence: CDR1 SGHTA, CDR2 FQGNSA. The V gene lost 4 bases and the J gene lost 1 base, with 8 bases spanning the gap. The CDR3 is CASSSALSGNTIYF. The CDR3 DNA reads TGTGCCAGCAGCTCCGCTCTTTCTGGAAACACCATATATTTT.

This clonotype was seen a handful of times. The V gene is TRBV6-5, the J gene TRBJ2-3; D may be TRBD2 (6 bases). Germline assignment: CDR1 MNHEY and CDR2 SVGAGI. V was cut by 6 bases and J by 8 bases, with 12 bases left in between. This CDR3 region has 12 residues. CDR3 nucleotides: TGTGCCAGCAGGGGGCTGGGGGGTACGCAGTATTTT. Encoded protein: CASRGLGGTQYF.

This chain connects TRBV9 to TRBJ2-7; 7 bases are a match to TRBD2. The CDR3 runs to 13 residues. Trimming at V came to 0 bases and at J to 6 bases, leaving 3 bases not matched to a gene. The germline CDR1 and CDR2 sequences are SGDLS and YYNGEE. The CDR3 nucleotides are TGTGCCAGCAGCGTAGGGGGAGGGTCCGAGCAGTACTTC. Translating it yields CASSVGGGSEQYF.

This clonotype was seen many times. The J gene is TRBJ2-2, the V gene TRBV29-1; no clear D. Between the trimmed V and J ends, which lost 8 bases and 0 bases, there was a span of 19 bases. CDR1 and CDR2 (germline): SQVTM, ANQGSEA. The CDR3 is 16 residues long. CDR3 protein: CSLRPLRVANTGELFF. DNA for the CDR3: TGCAGCCTTCGTCCATTAAGGGTCGCGAACACCGGGGAGCTGTTTTTT.

The sample holds a few counts of this clonotype. V gene TRBV7-3 combines with J gene TRBJ2-3, with D unclear. CDR3 size: 15 residues. Germline V gene sequence: CDR1 SGHTA, CDR2 FQGTGA. Trimming shortened V by 4 bases and J by 6 bases, and 17 bases separated the two germline ends. The CDR3 region has the DNA TGTGCCAGCAGCTCCCGACCCGGATGGGCCGATACGCAGTATTTT. It encodes CASSSRPGWADTQYF.

There are a few counts of this clonotype. The chain couples TRBV7-3 to TRBJ2-7, with D possibly being TRBD1 (6 bases). Germline V lookup: CDR1 SGHTA, CDR2 FQGTGA. There are 14 residues in the CDR3. V gave up 0 bases and J gave up 5 bases, with 11 bases separating them. The chain's CDR3 is CASSLTAGDNEQYF. For the CDR3, the DNA is TGTGCCAGCAGCTTAACGGCAGGGGACAACGAGCAGTACTTC.

DNA for the CDR3: TGTGCCAGCAGCTTACTGGAGCGGGGTGAGCAGTTCTTC. This encodes CASSLLERGEQFF. The chain links TRBV7-2 to TRBJ2-1; 7 nucleotides agree with TRBD2. The V gene's germline CDR1 is SGHTA and CDR2 FQGNSA. The CDR3 spans 13 residues. Trimming took 2 bases from V and 9 from J; bases not matched to a gene: 4.

This clonotype was counted a few times. V and J are TRBV6-6 and TRBJ1-1; D is ambiguous. Per the germline V gene, CDR1 is MNHNY and CDR2 is SVGAGI (reference sequence). The V end lost 5 bases, the J end lost 3 bases, and 10 bases lay between the germline ends. There are 13 residues in the CDR3. The CDR3, as DNA: TGTGCCAGCAGTCTAAGGAGCGACACTGAAGCTTTCTTT. Its protein is CASSLRSDTEAFF.

The chain has TRBV20-1 and TRBJ2-3; 8 bases fit TRBD1. Per the germline V gene, CDR1 is DFQATT and CDR2 is SNEGSKA (reference sequence). This CDR3 has 11 amino acids. The J segment lost 14 bases and the V segment lost 3 bases, leaving 7 bases of the junction unmatched. This chain's CDR3 is CSARWTGSTYF. The CDR3 DNA reads as TGCAGTGCTAGGTGGACAGGGAGTACGTATTTT.

This clonotype was observed many times. V gene TRBV7-9 combines with J gene TRBJ2-5; 11 nucleotides match TRBD2. The V and J ends lost 1 base and 5 bases, in that order; junction bases with no gene match: 15. The CDR3 has 19 amino acids. CDR1 and CDR2 (germline): SEHNR, FQNEAQ (reference sequence). For the CDR3, the DNA is TGTGCCAGCAGCTTAGTGACGAGCTTACTAGCGGGAGAGAGGGAGACCCAGTACTTC. Its translation is CASSLVTSLLAGERETQYF.

This chain joins TRBV7-9 and TRBJ2-2; 7 positions match TRBD1. The CDR3 has 16 amino acids. Germline V gene data show CDR1 as SEHNR and CDR2 as FQNEAQ (reference sequence). With 5 bases clipped from V and 10 bases from J, the junction kept 16 bases outside the gene matches. The CDR3 is CASSQRRQGVGQELFF. The DNA for the CDR3 is TGTGCCAGCAGCCAAAGGCGACAGGGCGTTGGGCAGGAGCTGTTTTTT.

This clonotype was counted many times. V and J are TRBV7-6 and TRBJ1-4, with TRBD1 as a possible D gene (6 bases). Germline CDR1 and CDR2: SGHVS and FNYEAQ. The CDR3 runs 14 residues. Trimming cost V 5 bases and J 11 bases, with 18 bases left between them. The CDR3 region is CASSAQGIMNKLFF. The CDR3, as DNA: TGTGCCAGCAGCGCGCAGGGGATAATGAATAAACTGTTTTTT.

This clonotype was counted many times. V gene TRBV4-1 combines with J gene TRBJ2-1; the D gene is possibly TRBD2 (6 bases). V lost 1 base and J 3 bases, leaving 10 bases between the germline ends. The V gene's germline CDR1 is MGHRA and CDR2 YSYEKL. This CDR3 comprises 15 residues. The CDR3 coding sequence is TGCGCCAGCAGCCAAGCAGGTAGCGGCTACAATGAGCAGTTCTTC. Amino acids: CASSQAGSGYNEQFF.

This clonotype has at least ten counts. This rearrangement joins TRBV27 to TRBJ1-6; no clear D. V lost 5 bases to trimming and J lost 5 bases, with 13 bases between them. CDR1 is MNHEY, CDR2 SMNVEV, per germline (reference sequence). The length of the CDR3 is 15 residues. CDR3 protein: CASSQLRGDNSPLHF. CDR3 bases: TGTGCCAGCAGTCAGTTGCGGGGTGATAATTCACCCCTCCACTTT.

This clonotype was seen repeatedly, ten times or more. This chain uses TRBV20-1 with TRBJ2-7; TRBD2 is a possible D gene (5 bases). V shed 1 base and J shed 3 bases, with 13 bases lying between them. CDR3 length: 14 amino acids. From germline, CDR1 is DFQATT and CDR2 SNEGSKA (reference sequence). CDR3 DNA: TGCAGTGCTAGAGCCCCCCGGGATCACTACGAGCAGTACTTC. Protein product: CSARAPRDHYEQYF.

This clonotype was counted many times. The chain combines TRBV3-1 with TRBJ2-2, with D perhaps matching TRBD1 (5 bases). The CDR3 is 16 residues long. The germline gives CDR1 LGHDT, CDR2 YNNKEL (reference sequence). Trimming pared 1 base from V and 1 base from J, leaving 10 bases between. In DNA, the CDR3 is TGTGCCAGCAGCCAAGGGGCAGGGCTGAACACCGGGGAGCTGTTTTTT. It is translated as CASSQGAGLNTGELFF.

This clonotype was recorded many times. The rearrangement links TRBV2 to TRBJ2-3; 10 positions match TRBD2. The junction had 15 bases not matched to a gene; V was cut back by 5 bases and J by 4 bases. There are 18 residues in the CDR3. CDR1 SNHLY and CDR2 FYNNEI come from the germline V gene. The DNA of the CDR3 is TGTGCCAGCAGTCGAAGGGTGAGCGGGAGGGCGTCGGCAGATACGCAGTATTTT. It translates to CASSRRVSGRASADTQYF.

In this sample, this clonotype turned up a few times. The rearrangement uses TRBV6-5 and TRBJ1-6; unclear D gene. The CDR3 is made up of 16 amino acids. Germline assignment: CDR1 MNHEY and CDR2 SVGAGI. With 7 bases removed from V and 0 bases from J, the gap between germline ends came to 13 bases. The DNA of the CDR3 is TGTGCCAGCACCAAAGGCGGGAGCTCCTATAATTCACCCCTCCACTTT. Translating it yields CASTKGGSSYNSPLHF.

This clonotype showed up many times. The V call is TRBV5-6, the J call TRBJ1-1, with D possibly being TRBD1 (5 bases). The V gene lost 5 bases and the J gene lost 0 bases, with 17 bases spanning the gap. This CDR3 has 16 amino acids. Looked up from germline, CDR1 is SGHDT and CDR2 is YYEEEE. Written as DNA, the CDR3 is TGTGCCAGCAGTGTGGGGCTTAGGACGGTGAACACTGAAGCTTTCTTT. Its protein product is CASSVGLRTVNTEAFF.